This T cell receptor (beta chain) is from a study of CD8 T cells in cerebrospinal fluid in Alzheimer's disease. Confirmation of patient neurodegeneration relied on biomarkers such as neurofilament, amyloid-beta and tau. Germline CDR1 SGDLS, CDR2 YYNGEE. This CDR3 has 13 residues. TCRdb reworked the 10x single-cell sequencing reads into one entry per CDR3 protein, no DNA. The repertoire shows 1,100 to 1,500 distinct CDR3 sequences; the top ten hold roughly a fifth. In terms of frequency, this clonotype is medium-sized. The rearrangement uses TRBV9 and TRBJ2-1; as DNA is missing, the TRBD2 call by TCRdb cannot be tested. The source of this sequence is a human donor with mild cognitive impairment. The sample was cerebrospinal fluid. CDR3 amino acids: CASSVGESAEQFF.